Each of the 26 T cell receptor beta chains below was sequenced from the same sample in a study of Graves' ophthalmopathy and Graves' hyperthyroidism. Amplification of the TCR beta CDR3 regions used RNA transcripts (as template). HTBI primers were employed in first-round RT-PCR, then a second-round multiplex PCR followed. TCRdb re-called the multiplex PCR reads through MiXCR, storing one row per CDR3 protein. This repertoire shows roughly 410,000 distinct CDR3 sequences, approximately 15% found once; its top ten account for roughly 7%. The specimen was peripheral blood. Receptors were obtained from a young woman with stable Graves' hyperthyroidism.

To note about this clonotype: A much larger clonotype is one base distant, so this may be a read error. J is TRBJ1-1 and V is TRBV20-1; no definite D call. The CDR3 is 14 amino acids. The germline gives CDR1 DFQATT, CDR2 SNEGSKA (reference sequence). The CDR3 loop reads CSAAPWVPNTEAVF. CDR3 DNA sequence: TGCAGTGCTGCCCCCTGGGTTCCGAACACTGAAGCTGTCTTT.

J is TRBJ2-5 and V is TRBV5-6; 8 bases agree with TRBD2. This CDR3 comprises 15 residues. From germline, CDR1 is SGHDT and CDR2 YYEEEE. V gave up 4 bases and J gave up 5 bases; unmatched junction bases: 10. CDR3: CASSGRLASGETQYF. The CDR3 DNA follows: TGTGCCAGCAGCGGTAGACTAGCGAGTGGGGAGACCCAGTACTTC.

This clonotype was observed many times. The chain is built from TRBV6-5 and TRBJ2-7; D is undetermined. The CDR3 runs 15 residues. Germline V gives CDR1 MNHEY, CDR2 SVGAGI. With 6 bases removed from V and 2 bases from J, the gap between germline ends came to 17 bases. The CDR3 protein is CASRAYTDLTYEQYF. Here the CDR3 DNA reads TGTGCCAGCAGAGCCTACACCGACCTAACCTACGAGCAGTACTTC.

This chain connects TRBV6-5 to TRBJ1-1; perhaps TRBD1 as D (5 bases). V was clipped by 2 bases and J by 3 bases, with 13 bases between them. The CDR3 consists of 15 residues. Germline assignment: CDR1 MNHEY and CDR2 SVGAGI. As DNA, the CDR3 is TGTGCCAGCAGTTACAGCGGGGCCCCTGACACTGAAGCTTTCTTT. Protein sequence: CASSYSGAPDTEAFF.

This clonotype was seen many times. V and J are TRBV12-3 or TRBV12-4 and TRBJ2-7, with a possible D match to TRBD1 (5 bases). This CDR3 contains 15 residues. Trimming stripped 4 bases from V and 6 bases from J, with 19 bases between. DNA of the CDR3: TGTGCCAGCAGTTGGGCGACAGTCCGTTTCGGCGAGCAGTACTTC. Translating it yields CASSWATVRFGEQYF.

This clonotype was seen repeatedly, ten times or more. V and J are TRBV19 and TRBJ2-5; tentative D call: TRBD2 (5 bases). V lost 6 bases to trimming and J lost 4 bases, with 24 bases between them. The CDR3 consists of 17 residues. Germline V gives CDR1 LNHDA, CDR2 SQIVND (reference sequence). The CDR3 spells CASSSSGSPSLRETQYF. The CDR3 bases are TGTGCCAGTAGCTCCTCGGGGTCCCCCTCGTTGCGAGAGACCCAGTACTTC.

In its sample, this clonotype was seen many times. This chain links TRBV20-1 with TRBJ1-2, with TRBD1 as a possible D gene (6 bases). Germline lookup yields CDR1 DFQATT and CDR2 SNEGSKA (reference sequence). Trimming shortened V by 3 bases and J by 8 bases, and 16 bases separated the two germline ends. CDR3 size: 13 residues. The CDR3 DNA follows: TGCAGTGCTAGCCTACAGGGAATCGGAGGCTACACCTTC. It codes for CSASLQGIGGYTF.

This clonotype was detected ten times or more. V is TRBV20-1 and J is TRBJ1-1; D is unclear. Trimming pared 5 bases from V and 6 bases from J, leaving 13 bases between. The CDR3 runs to 12 residues. The germline V gene has CDR1 DFQATT and CDR2 SNEGSKA (reference sequence). The CDR3 DNA reads TGCAGTGCTTCCCGGACGCCCGCTGAAGCTTTCTTT. This encodes CSASRTPAEAFF.

In its sample, this clonotype was seen many times. The chain recombines TRBV6-1 with TRBJ2-6; D remains ambiguous. CDR1 and CDR2 from the germline V gene are MNHNS and SASEGT. V was clipped by 4 bases and J by 4 bases, with 11 bases between them. CDR3 length: 15 residues. The CDR3, as DNA: TGTGCCAGCAGTGGATGGGGTGCCGGGGCCAACGTCCTGACTTTC. This sequence encodes CASSGWGAGANVLTF.

The chain joins TRBV10-3 to TRBJ2-3; D uncertain. The CDR3 consists of 13 residues. The V end lost 5 bases, the J end lost 1 base, and 7 bases lay between the germline ends. CDR1 and CDR2 from the germline V gene are ENHRY and SYGVKD. CDR3 sequence: CAISYGGTDTQYF. The CDR3 DNA reads TGTGCCATCAGTTATGGGGGCACAGATACGCAGTATTTT.

The chain joins TRBV6-5 to TRBJ1-3; 7 nucleotides line up with TRBD1. CDR3 length: 15 residues. The junction had 4 bases not matched to a gene; V was cut back by 3 bases and J by 2 bases. Germline V gene sequence: CDR1 MNHEY, CDR2 SVGAGI. CDR3 in DNA: TGTGCCAGCAGTTATGGACAGGAGACTGGAAACACCATATATTTT. It encodes CASSYGQETGNTIYF.

In this sample, this clonotype turned up many times. J is TRBJ2-5 and V is TRBV6-5; D is uncertain. This CDR3 spans 13 amino acids. V lost 8 bases to trimming and J lost 5 bases, with 15 bases between them. Germline V gene sequence: CDR1 MNHEY, CDR2 SVGAGI. DNA for the CDR3: TGTGCCAGCGGCTTAATTTTTGGGGAGACCCAGTACTTC. This codes for CASGLIFGETQYF.

This clonotype was counted ten times or more. V and J are TRBV12-5 and TRBJ2-7; D is tentatively TRBD1 or TRBD2 (7 bases each). Deletions cut 2 bases from V and 2 bases from J, with 13 bases between. CDR3 length equals 15 residues. Germline V gene data show CDR1 as LGHNT and CDR2 as FRNRAP. The CDR3 DNA reads as TGTGCTAGTGGTTTGCGCAGGGGGGGTCCCTACGAGCAGTACTTC. It specifies CASGLRRGGPYEQYF.

This clonotype occurred once. V usage is TRBV25-1 and J usage is TRBJ1-2, with 10 bases lining up with TRBD1. Germline-derived CDR1 and CDR2 are MGHDK and SYGVNS. The CDR3 spans 15 residues. The V and J ends lost 10 bases and 3 bases, in that order; junction bases with no gene match: 11. The CDR3, as DNA: TGTGCCACCTCTTCCGGGACAGGGGCCCACTATGGCTACACCTTC. It is translated as CATSSGTGAHYGYTF.

This clonotype was seen at least ten times. At one end the junction does not follow the germline gene, possibly because of a read error. The rearrangement uses TRBV7-3 and TRBJ2-4; 7 bases are a match to TRBD1. Per germline, CDR1 SGHTA and CDR2 FQGTGA. This CDR3 contains 12 residues. CDR3 coding DNA: TGTGCCAGCAGCCTAACAGGGGACATTCAGTACTTC. The encoded protein is CASSLTGDIQYF. The entire variable domain, with the rest obtained from reference TRBV7-3 and TRBJ2-4, is as follows: GAGVSQTPSNKVTEKGKYVELRCDPISGHTALYWYRQSLGQGPEFLIYFQGTGAADDSGLPNDRFFAVRPEGSVSTLKIQRTERGDSAVYLCASSLTGDIQYFGAGTRLSVL.

This clonotype was detected only once. A much larger clone lies a single base off, so this may be a read error. V and J are TRBV12-3 or TRBV12-4 and TRBJ1-1; TRBD1 might be the D (6 bases). This CDR3 comprises 15 residues. The germline V and J ends were trimmed by 6 bases and 5 bases, with 19 bases remaining between them. CDR3: CASRPARGGGTEAFF. CDR3 DNA sequence: TGTGCCAGCAGGCCTGCCAGGGGCGGTGGAACTGAAGCTTTCTTT.

This clonotype occurred many times. The V call is TRBV12-3 or TRBV12-4, the J call TRBJ1-1, with D hard to call. The CDR3 is made up of 13 amino acids. With 1 base removed from V and 0 bases from J, the gap between germline ends came to 3 bases. In nucleotides, the CDR3 is TGTGCCAGCAGTTTAGAGATGAACACTGAAGCTTTCTTT. This encodes CASSLEMNTEAFF.

To note about this clonotype: The junction does not match germline at one end; this may be a read error. The chain carries TRBV3-1 and TRBJ2-4; no reliable D call. Germline CDR1 reads LGHDT; CDR2 reads YNNKEL (reference sequence). This CDR3 comprises 15 residues. This chain's CDR3 is CASSNPTDLKNTQYF. The CDR3 nucleotides are TGTGCCAGCAGCAACCCTACAGACTTGAAAAACACTCAGTACTTC.

The J gene is TRBJ1-2, the V gene TRBV12-3 or TRBV12-4, with 9 nucleotides matching TRBD1. The CDR3 runs to 14 residues. Unmatched junction bases numbered 8, after V lost 6 bases and J lost 6 bases. The DNA of the CDR3 is TGTGCCAGCAGGACCGGGACAGGGAAGGATGGCTACACCTTC. The encoded protein is CASRTGTGKDGYTF.

This clonotype was recorded a few times. The chain uses TRBV19 and TRBJ1-5; no definite D call. Trimming stripped 10 bases from V and 2 bases from J, with 15 bases between. CDR1 is LNHDA and CDR2 is SQIVND in the germline V gene (reference sequence). This CDR3 is 14 amino acids long. CDR3 nucleotide sequence: TGTGCCACCCGGAGCGCGGCCCGCAATCAGCCCCAGCATTTT. It yields the protein CATRSAARNQPQHF.

This clonotype came up many times. This chain joins TRBV19 and TRBJ1-6; the match to TRBD1 covers 7 bases. The CDR3 extends over 15 amino acids. Germline V lookup: CDR1 LNHDA, CDR2 SQIVND (reference sequence). Trimming removed 6 bases from V and 10 bases from J; junction bases left unmatched: 12. The CDR3 spells CASRGFTGEASPLHF. The CDR3, as DNA: TGTGCCAGTAGAGGCTTTACAGGGGAGGCCTCACCCCTCCACTTT.

This clonotype was counted at least ten times. V and J are TRBV12-3 or TRBV12-4 and TRBJ1-2; D unclear. Trimming removed 3 bases at V and 2 bases at J, with 7 bases between. This CDR3 spans 13 amino acids. CDR3 nucleotides: TGTGCCAGCAGTTTCGCCGGGAACTATGGCTACACCTTC. Amino acid sequence: CASSFAGNYGYTF.

This sequence joins TRBV24-1 and TRBJ2-7; 10 positions agree with TRBD1. The J segment lost 6 bases and the V segment lost 2 bases, leaving 6 bases of the junction unmatched. Germline V lookup: CDR1 KGHDR, CDR2 SFDVKD. CDR3 size: 15 residues. In DNA, the CDR3 is TGTGCCACCAGTGATTCCTGGGGACAGGGGTCCGAGCAGTACTTC. It translates to CATSDSWGQGSEQYF.

In its sample, this clonotype was seen many times. This chain links TRBV28 with TRBJ1-3, with D perhaps matching TRBD1 (6 bases). This CDR3 contains 17 residues. Per germline, CDR1 MDHEN and CDR2 SYDVKM. The V end was cut by 5 bases, the J end by 0 bases, with 17 bases between. CDR3 DNA: TGTGCCAGCAGTCGATCCGGGGGGGGGCGCTCTGGAAACACCATATATTTT. As protein: CASSRSGGGRSGNTIYF.

This clonotype was seen many times. CDR3 region: CASSYSASGQGGEQYF. The CDR3 DNA is TGTGCCAGCAGTTATTCAGCTAGCGGGCAGGGAGGGGAGCAGTACTTC. The chain carries TRBV6-5 and TRBJ2-7; 8 bases map to TRBD2. The germline V gene encodes CDR1 MNHEY and CDR2 SVGAGI. The ends lost 3 bases at V and 7 bases at J; junction bases unmatched: 14. CDR3 length equals 16 residues.

The chain employs TRBV24-1 and TRBJ2-5, with unresolved D. V gave up 0 bases and J gave up 4 bases, with 8 bases separating them. Germline values: CDR1 KGHDR, CDR2 SFDVKD. The CDR3 spans 14 residues. For the CDR3, the DNA is TGTGCCACCAGTGATTTGAGTGGATCAGAGACCCAGTACTTC. Its protein is CATSDLSGSETQYF.